These 28 T cell receptor beta chains were sequenced from one sample in a study of neoadjuvant nivolumab and ipilimumab in lung cancer. Assay used: immunoSEQ multiplex PCR; TCRdb lists only in-frame clones, some missing. The sample records roughly 28,000 clones, roughly 76% being singletons. Specimen: tumor tissue, collected after neoadjuvant nivolumab, alone or with ipilimumab, at or shortly before surgery. The receptors originated from an adult with non-small cell lung cancer.

The rearrangement links TRBV27 to TRBJ1-2; 11 bases are a match to TRBD1. The CDR3 contains 15 residues. Germline-derived CDR1 and CDR2 are MNHEY and SMNVEV (reference sequence). J lost 7 bases, V lost 3 bases, and 7 bases had no gene match. CDR3 protein: CASSFWDRGLGGYTF. CDR3 nucleotide sequence: TGTGCCAGCAGTTTTTGGGACAGGGGGTTAGGTGGCTACACCTTC.

This chain connects TRBV5-4 to TRBJ2-1, with D possibly TRBD2 on 7 matching bases. Trimming removed 0 bases from V and 4 bases from J, with 26 bases in between. Germline CDR1 reads SGHNT; CDR2 reads YYREEE (reference sequence). There are 20 residues in the CDR3. CDR3 bases: TGTGCCAGCAGCTTGGGGCTCCTTAGGGGGGGAATCGGGGTTTACAATGAGCAGTTCTTC. The encoded protein is CASSLGLLRGGIGVYNEQFF.

The chain joins TRBV5-6 to TRBJ1-1, with D maybe TRBD1 (6 bases). V was trimmed by 0 bases and J by 5 bases, leaving 14 bases between them. This CDR3 is built from 15 residues. The germline gives CDR1 SGHDT, CDR2 YYEEEE. CDR3 sequence (DNA): TGTGCCAGCAGCTTGGAGGGGGGGCGCGGGACTGAAGCTTTCTTT. This gives the protein CASSLEGGRGTEAFF.

This chain uses TRBV19 with TRBJ1-1; 9 bases fit TRBD1. Germline V gene sequence: CDR1 LNHDA, CDR2 SQIVND (reference sequence). The CDR3 spans 14 residues. V dropped 4 bases and J dropped 4; count of bases not matched to a gene: 4. The CDR3 DNA is TGTGCCAGTAGTAACCCGGGACAGGGCACTGAAGCTTTCTTT. The encoded protein is CASSNPGQGTEAFF.

The CDR3 DNA reads TGTGCCAGCAGCTTGGTGGAGGGTCCTAACTATGGCTACACCTTC. It encodes CASSLVEGPNYGYTF. This chain connects TRBV5-7 to TRBJ1-2, with no clear D. TRBV5-7 belongs to the ORF category, with a function that is uncertain. This CDR3 region has 15 residues. The germline V and J ends were trimmed by 0 bases and 0 bases, with 9 bases remaining between them.

V is TRBV7-3 and J is TRBJ1-4; possibly TRBD1 for D (6 bases). With 5 bases removed from V and 3 bases from J, the gap between germline ends came to 28 bases. Germline CDR1 reads SGHTA; CDR2 reads FQGTGA. There are 20 residues in the CDR3. CDR3 protein: CASSRRGTPTPAVANEKLFF. Here the CDR3 DNA reads TGTGCCAGCAGCCGAAGGGGGACACCCACCCCGGCGGTGGCTAATGAAAAACTGTTTTTT. The variable domain in full, completed from reference TRBV7-3 and TRBJ1-4, reads GAGVSQTPSNKVTEKGKYVELRCDPISGHTALYWYRQSLGQGPEFLIYFQGTGAADDSGLPNDRFFAVRPEGSVSTLKIQRTERGDSAVYLCASSRRGTPTPAVANEKLFFGSGTQLSVL.

The genes are TRBV6-5 and TRBJ1-2; a weak D match, TRBD1 (5 bases). V was cut by 2 bases and J by 6 bases, with 16 bases left in between. Germline-derived CDR1 and CDR2 are MNHEY and SVGAGI. This CDR3 spans 15 amino acids. The CDR3 DNA reads as TGTGCCAGCAGTTACCCTCGGGCAGGGTTACATGGCTACACCTTC. Translated, it gives CASSYPRAGLHGYTF.

The V call is TRBV30, the J call TRBJ2-3, with a weak D call TRBD2 (6 bases). V was shortened by 4 bases and J by 5 bases, with 16 bases between the two germline ends. In germline, CDR1 is GTSNPN, CDR2 SVGIG (reference sequence). The length of the CDR3 is 14 residues. The CDR3 DNA reads TGTGCCTGGACACGCGGGGCGCCGGGAGATACGCAGTATTTT. Encoded protein: CAWTRGAPGDTQYF.

The chain employs TRBV2 and TRBJ1-5; the D gene is possibly TRBD1 (5 bases). V dropped 6 bases and J dropped 6 bases, with 15 bases sitting between them. CDR1 and CDR2 from the germline V gene are SNHLY and FYNNEI. This CDR3 is built from 14 residues. CDR3 DNA sequence: TGTGCCAGCAGCCGCGGCGGGGCTGGTCAGCCCCAGCATTTT. Translating it yields CASSRGGAGQPQHF.

V gene TRBV10-2 combines with J gene TRBJ2-7, with 9 bases matching TRBD2. CDR3 length: 14 residues. Trimming took 6 bases from V and 4 from J; bases not matched to a gene: 7. The V gene's germline CDR1 is WSHSY and CDR2 SAAADI. CDR3 in DNA: TGCGCCAGCAGGATGAGACTAGCGGAATACGAGCAGTACTTC. Its translation: CASRMRLAEYEQYF.

V is TRBV5-4 and J is TRBJ2-5; D possibly corresponds to TRBD2 (7 bases). Per the germline V gene, CDR1 is SGHNT and CDR2 is YYREEE (reference sequence). The CDR3 runs 16 residues. Trimming took off 0 bases at V and 3 bases at J, with 15 bases between the two ends. In DNA form, the CDR3 reads TGTGCCAGCAGCTTGGGGTGGGGGGGCCGGAAAGAGACCCAGTACTTC. The encoded protein is CASSLGWGGRKETQYF.

The genes are TRBV7-8 and TRBJ1-1, with TRBD1 as a possible D gene (6 bases). V was pared by 5 bases and J by 0 bases, with 10 bases between. The CDR3 sequence is 14 residues long. The germline V gene encodes CDR1 SGHVS and CDR2 FQNEAQ. The CDR3 bases are TGTGCCAGCAGCCGCGACAGGATGAACACTGAAGCTTTCTTT. Protein: CASSRDRMNTEAFF.

This chain links TRBV2 with TRBJ2-5; 10 bases are a match to TRBD1. Germline V gene data show CDR1 as SNHLY and CDR2 as FYNNEI. The CDR3 is 15 amino acids. After removal of 5 bases from V and 5 bases from J, the junction contained 8 bases not matched to a gene. The CDR3 region is CASSPSGTGEETQYF. The DNA for the CDR3 is TGTGCCAGCAGTCCCTCCGGGACAGGGGAGGAGACCCAGTACTTC.

The chain combines TRBV4-3 with TRBJ2-5; D is unclear. Germline CDR1 and CDR2: LGHNA and YSLEER. The CDR3 runs to 14 residues. Trimming left V 0 bases short and J 2 bases short, with 7 bases between. CDR3: CASSQEFVQETQYF. CDR3 nucleotides: TGCGCCAGCAGCCAAGAATTTGTTCAAGAGACCCAGTACTTC.

The rearrangement uses TRBV7-9 and TRBJ1-6, with D possibly TRBD1 on 5 matching bases. The CDR3 is 13 amino acids. V dropped 1 base and J dropped 8 bases, with 6 bases sitting between them. Germline V CDR1 and CDR2: SEHNR, FQNEAQ (reference sequence). The CDR3 loop reads CASSLGGDSPLHF. The DNA of the CDR3 is TGTGCCAGCAGCTTAGGGGGGGATTCACCCCTCCACTTT.

This chain joins TRBV7-9 and TRBJ1-6; possible D gene TRBD1, 6 bases. Germline lookup yields CDR1 SEHNR and CDR2 FQNEAQ (reference sequence). The ends were cut back, 5 bases at V and 4 bases at J, with 9 bases in the middle. The CDR3 runs to 14 residues. CDR3 bases: TGTGCCAGCAGCGGACAGTCATATAATTCACCCCTCCACTTT. Protein sequence: CASSGQSYNSPLHF.

The genes are TRBV11-2 and TRBJ2-7, with D perhaps matching TRBD2 (6 bases). Trimming pared 3 bases from V and 5 bases from J, leaving 11 bases between. CDR1 and CDR2 (germline): SGHAT, FQNNGV. The CDR3 totals 13 residues. The CDR3 DNA follows: TGTGCCAGCAGCTTGGGACTCCCAAACGAGCAGTACTTC. Encoded protein: CASSLGLPNEQYF. The whole variable domain, remainder taken from reference TRBV11-2 and TRBJ2-7, is EAGVAQSPRYKIIEKRQSVAFWCNPISGHATLYWYQQILGQGPKLLIQFQNNGVVDDSQLPKDRFSAERLKGVDSTLKIQPAKLEDSAVYLCASSLGLPNEQYFGPGTRLTVT.

This clone was counted a few times. The chain couples TRBV7-2 to TRBJ2-3; 7 bases align to TRBD2. Germline V gene lookup returns CDR1 SGHTA and CDR2 FQGNSA. The CDR3 runs to 16 residues. Trimming took 5 bases from V and 4 from J; bases not matched to a gene: 12. The CDR3 here is CASSLTSGARSDTQYF. CDR3 nucleotides: TGTGCCAGCAGCCTTACAAGCGGGGCAAGGTCAGATACGCAGTATTTT.

The chain uses TRBV20-1 and TRBJ1-2; D is ambiguous. V lost 3 bases, J lost 2 bases, and 4 bases lay in between. Germline loops: CDR1 DFQATT, CDR2 SNEGSKA (reference sequence). The CDR3 spans 11 residues. The CDR3 region is CSASSNYGYTF. The CDR3 coding sequence is TGCAGTGCTAGCTCGAACTATGGCTACACCTTC.

The chain employs TRBV5-1 and TRBJ2-3, with D hard to call. The germline gives CDR1 SGHRS, CDR2 YFSETQ. V shed 3 bases and J shed 2 bases, with 10 bases lying between them. The CDR3 loop spans 14 amino acids. CDR3 DNA sequence: TGCGCCAGCAGCTCCGCCGGGTACACAGATACGCAGTATTTT. Residues: CASSSAGYTDTQYF. The full variable domain, its missing parts supplied by reference TRBV5-1 and TRBJ2-3, is KAGVTQTPRYLIKTRGQQVTLSCSPISGHRSVSWYQQTPGQGLQFLFEYFSETQRNKGNFPGRFSGRQFSNSRSEMNVSTLELGDSALYLCASSSAGYTDTQYFGPGTRLTVL.

In its sample, this clone was seen once. The chain carries TRBV7-2 and TRBJ2-7; either TRBD1 or TRBD2 may supply D (5 bases each). The CDR3 runs to 15 residues. V gave up 1 base and J gave up 5 bases, with 15 bases separating them. Germline V gene data show CDR1 as SGHTA and CDR2 as FQGNSA. The CDR3 loop reads CASSLGLAGTDEQYF. In DNA form, the CDR3 reads TGTGCCAGCAGCTTAGGGCTAGCCGGGACCGACGAGCAGTACTTC. Filled out from reference TRBV7-2 and TRBJ2-7, the complete variable domain reads GAGVSQSPSNKVTEKGKDVELRCDPISGHTALYWYRQSLGQGLEFLIYFQGNSAPDKSGLPSDRFSAERTGGSVSTLTIQRTQQEDSAVYLCASSLGLAGTDEQYFGPGTRLTVT.

The chain combines TRBV19 with TRBJ2-1; perhaps TRBD2 as D (5 bases). The CDR3 extends over 13 amino acids. Trimming shortened V by 5 bases and J by 6 bases, and 11 bases separated the two germline ends. Germline assignment: CDR1 LNHDA and CDR2 SQIVND (reference sequence). CDR3 region: CASSFLAFNEQFF. In DNA form, the CDR3 reads TGTGCCAGTAGTTTCCTAGCTTTCAATGAGCAGTTCTTC.

This sequence joins TRBV19 and TRBJ1-2; 7 positions agree with TRBD1. The CDR3 totals 13 residues. Germline V lookup: CDR1 LNHDA, CDR2 SQIVND (reference sequence). V shed 7 bases, J shed 4 bases, and the junction held 6 bases outside the gene matches. This chain's CDR3 is CASTRQGRYGYTF. The CDR3 nucleotides read TGTGCCAGTACCCGACAGGGTCGCTATGGCTACACCTTC. Combining the CDR3 with reference TRBV19 and TRBJ1-2 gives the whole variable domain DGGITQSPKYLFRKEGQNVTLSCEQNLNHDAMYWYRQDPGQGLRLIYYSQIVNDFQKGDIAEGYSVSREKKESFPLTVTSAQKNPTAFYLCASTRQGRYGYTFGSGTRLTVV.

This chain uses TRBV4-3 with TRBJ1-4; D is ambiguous. The CDR3 has 15 residues. Germline V lookup: CDR1 LGHNA, CDR2 YSLEER. The V end was cut by 0 bases, the J end by 8 bases, with 13 bases between. CDR3 coding DNA: TGCGCCAGCAGCCAAGATCTGGAGGTTAGCGAAAAACTGTTTTTT. It codes for CASSQDLEVSEKLFF.

J is TRBJ1-5 and V is TRBV6-6, with D possibly being TRBD1 (6 bases). This CDR3 region has 13 residues. The V end was cut by 7 bases, the J end by 2 bases, with 9 bases between. The V gene's germline CDR1 is MNHNY and CDR2 SVGAGI (reference sequence). CDR3 DNA sequence: TGTGCCAGCAACTGGGGGCGCAATCAGCCCCAGCATTTT. This codes for CASNWGRNQPQHF.

This clone has a handful of counts. The rearrangement links TRBV27 to TRBJ1-6; 11 bases are shared with TRBD1. CDR3 length: 14 amino acids. Trimming cost V 8 bases and J 8 bases; bases outside gene matches: 5. Germline lookup yields CDR1 MNHEY and CDR2 SMNVEV (reference sequence). DNA for the CDR3: TGTGCCAGCCGATGGGGACAGGGGGATTCACCCCTCCACTTT. Amino acids: CASRWGQGDSPLHF.

The chain has TRBV5-1 and TRBJ1-6; D remains ambiguous. Trimming shortened V by 0 bases and J by 2 bases, and 6 bases separated the two germline ends. The CDR3 extends over 15 amino acids. The V gene's germline CDR1 is SGHRS and CDR2 YFSETQ. CDR3 protein: CASSLDSPYNSPLHF. The DNA for the CDR3 is TGCGCCAGCAGCTTGGATAGCCCCTATAATTCACCCCTCCACTTT. The full variable domain, rest sourced from reference TRBV5-1 and TRBJ1-6, is KAGVTQTPRYLIKTRGQQVTLSCSPISGHRSVSWYQQTPGQGLQFLFEYFSETQRNKGNFPGRFSGRQFSNSRSEMNVSTLELGDSALYLCASSLDSPYNSPLHFGNGTRLTVT.

CDR3 bases: TGTGCCAGCCGTGGAGAGGGAGGCCAGCCCCAGCATTTT. This codes for CASRGEGGQPQHF. This chain links TRBV6-6 with TRBJ1-5; no clear D. Germline-derived CDR1 and CDR2 are MNHNY and SVGAGI (reference sequence). CDR3 length equals 13 residues. The ends were cut back, 8 bases at V and 7 bases at J, with 15 bases in the middle.